Below are 11 T cell receptor beta chains sequenced from a single sample in a study of blood T cells in healthy people across ages. A J-beta primer mix and a sample-barcoded 5' primer were used in a second PCR of roughly 6 to 11 cycles. TCRdb reprocessed the 5' RACE reads with MiXCR, giving one entry per CDR3 protein. The table has approximately 850,000 distinct CDR3 sequences, 58% seen once. Input material: blood. Receptors were obtained from a young man in good health.

This clonotype has just a few counts. The chain recombines TRBV5-1 with TRBJ2-7, with 10 bases matching TRBD2. The CDR3 is 14 residues long. Germline lookup yields CDR1 SGHRS and CDR2 YFSETQ. The ends lost 5 bases at V and 5 bases at J; junction bases unmatched: 7. The CDR3 region has the DNA TGCGCCAGCAGTCCCGGGACTAGCGTTCACGAGCAGTACTTC. It specifies CASSPGTSVHEQYF.

Regarding this clonotype: One end of the junction varies from germline; a read error may be responsible. V usage is TRBV7-7 and J usage is TRBJ2-5, with D unclear. Per germline, CDR1 SSHAT and CDR2 FNYEAQ (reference sequence). The CDR3 extends over 14 amino acids. The CDR3 coding sequence is TGTGCCAGCAGTTTAGTCCCCGTTGGAGAGACCCAGTACTTC. Protein: CASSLVPVGETQYF.

The genes are TRBV3-1 and TRBJ2-5, with a possible D match to TRBD2 (5 bases). The CDR3 totals 15 residues. Trimming took 2 bases from V and 1 from J, leaving 11 bases between them. The V gene's germline CDR1 is LGHDT and CDR2 YNNKEL (reference sequence). The chain's CDR3 is CASSQSDGGQETQYF. The CDR3 region has the DNA TGTGCCAGCAGCCAAAGTGACGGAGGCCAAGAGACCCAGTACTTC.

This chain joins TRBV5-6 and TRBJ1-1, with 8 positions matching TRBD1. The length of the CDR3 is 19 residues. V shed 4 bases, J shed 4 bases, and the junction held 21 bases outside the gene matches. CDR1 SGHDT and CDR2 YYEEEE come from the germline V gene. The CDR3 reads CASSLVVPGYRGGGTEAFF. The CDR3 nucleotides are TGTGCCAGCAGCCTGGTAGTCCCCGGGTACAGGGGGGGAGGCACTGAAGCTTTCTTT.

With regard to this clonotype: A much bigger clone sits one base away, suggesting this may be a read error. The chain carries TRBV5-1 and TRBJ1-1, with no clear D. Trimming removed 4 bases at V and 3 bases at J, with 13 bases between. Germline values: CDR1 SGHRS, CDR2 YFSETQ. The CDR3 totals 14 residues. The CDR3 loop reads CASSVRAGDTEAFF. The CDR3, as DNA: TGCGCCAGCAGCGTGAGGGCAGGTGACACTGAAGCTTTCTTT.

The chain employs TRBV20-1 and TRBJ1-2; D perhaps matches TRBD1 (5 bases). Germline CDR1 and CDR2: DFQATT and SNEGSKA (reference sequence). This CDR3 has 16 amino acids. Trimming removed 0 bases at V and 1 base at J, with 15 bases between. The CDR3 nucleotides are TGCAGTGCTAGAGAGGCGGGCCGGGACCTTAACTATGGCTACACCTTC. Translation gives CSAREAGRDLNYGYTF.

This clonotype appeared a single time. The V and J genes are TRBV11-2 and TRBJ2-7, with TRBD1 matching 8 bases. Trimming cost V 5 bases and J 5 bases; bases outside gene matches: 5. CDR3 length equals 13 residues. CDR1 and CDR2 from the germline V gene are SGHAT and FQNNGV. The chain's CDR3 is CASSGYRGDEQYF. For the CDR3, the DNA is TGTGCCAGCAGCGGATACAGGGGGGACGAGCAGTACTTC.

The chain employs TRBV7-3 and TRBJ2-3; D is tentatively TRBD1 or TRBD2 (5 bases each). The V and J ends lost 5 bases and 6 bases respectively, with 12 bases between them. The CDR3 sequence is 13 residues long. From germline, CDR1 is SGHTA and CDR2 FQGTGA. The CDR3 nucleotides read TGTGCCAGCAGCCGCTGGGGGTCGGATACGCAGTATTTT. Its protein is CASSRWGSDTQYF.

This clonotype has more than one count but fewer than ten. The chain joins TRBV29-1 to TRBJ1-2, with TRBD1 matching over 10 bases. V lost 8 bases to trimming and J lost 4 bases; unmatched junction nucleotides: 7. This CDR3 has 13 residues. Per germline, CDR1 SQVTM and CDR2 ANQGSEA. CDR3 sequence: CSIIGTGAYGYTF. The DNA for the CDR3 is TGCAGCATAATCGGGACAGGGGCCTATGGCTACACCTTC.

This chain connects TRBV28 to TRBJ2-3; D unclear. The CDR3 has 20 residues. Per germline, CDR1 MDHEN and CDR2 SYDVKM. Trimming removed 4 bases at V and 0 bases at J, with 26 bases between. CDR3 in amino acids: CASSYPIGGPNLISTDTQYF. The CDR3, as DNA: TGTGCCAGCAGTTACCCAATCGGTGGACCGAACCTAATAAGCACAGATACGCAGTATTTT.

This sequence joins TRBV29-1 and TRBJ2-3; TRBD2 matches at 8 bases. Germline-derived CDR1 and CDR2 are SQVTM and ANQGSEA. With V trimmed by 4 bases and J by 1 base, 10 bases remained unmatched. The CDR3 has 16 residues. CDR3 protein: CSVVGRLTSGTDTQYF. As DNA, the CDR3 is TGCAGCGTTGTCGGCCGTTTGACTAGCGGCACAGATACGCAGTATTTT.